This T cell receptor beta chain is drawn from a study of read filtering for tumor transcriptome and immune sequencing. Study-level background: The cohort had around 18 men and about 15 women aged roughly 47 to 80, mean roughly 66 years. Whole-study findings and limits: Dropping single-read clonotypes raised IR-seq and RNA-seq shared-clonotype correlation. Even smaller IR-seq throughput identified most shared clonotypes.

This clonotype has ten or more counts. Its antigen is undetermined. This library used roughly 400 ng RNA and molecular barcoded adaptors spanning alpha/delta and beta/gamma chains. TCRdb re-derived calls from the reads in MiXCR, one entry per CDR3 protein. The sample comprises approximately 61,000 distinct CDR3 sequences, around 21% of which are singletons, and over 13% rests with the top ten. The CDR3 consists of 15 residues. Germline V gene lookup returns CDR1 MDHEN and CDR2 SYDVKM. After removal of 8 bases from V and 4 bases from J, the junction contained 7 bases not matched to a gene. The chain couples TRBV28 to TRBJ1-5, with 11 bases lining up with TRBD1. This TCR was recovered from a donor at least 40 years old with multiple myeloma. Sequences were obtained from a population of CD138-negative cells sorted from bone marrow. The CDR3 region is CASVWGTGGNQPQHF. The CDR3 bases are TGTGCCAGCGTTTGGGGGACAGGGGGTAATCAGCCCCAGCATTTT.